The clone carrying this T cell receptor (beta chain) was detected a few times. The CDR3 sequence is 16 residues long. V was cut by 2 bases and J by 1 base, with 11 bases left in between. Germline V lookup: CDR1 MNHNS, CDR2 SASEGT. This sample's RNA came from whole unsorted tissue. The data are from a study of tumor and adjacent non-tumor tissue in lung cancer. Study context: Samples averaged about 4.2 million productive TCRbeta reads each.

A modified ARM-PCR protocol with three rounds of nested PCR amplified TCRbeta. TCRdb reprocessed the multiplex PCR reads via MiXCR and lists one record per CDR3 protein. The sample lists around 200,000 distinct CDR3 sequences; 71% were seen once. The chain uses TRBV6-1 and TRBJ2-2, with TRBD2 as a possible D gene (6 bases). This TCR was recovered from a man aged 55 to 70 with non-small cell lung cancer. Material for sequencing was lung tumor tissue. The CDR3 nucleotides are TGTGCCAGCAGTGAAAGGAGGGTTGAGAACACCGGGGAGCTGTTTTTT. It encodes CASSERRVENTGELFF.